This T cell receptor (beta chain) was recovered during a study of cytomegalovirus exposure and HLA in healthy donors. Study details: Earlier sequencing of about 179 million T cells yielded around 120 million unique TCR beta sequences. Regarding the study as a whole: V segments that were indistinguishable, TRBV6-2 and TRBV6-3 among them, were omitted from analysis.

The junction had 7 bases not matched to a gene; V was cut back by 5 bases and J by 6 bases. Germline V gene data show CDR1 as MNHNY and CDR2 as SVGAGI (reference sequence). There are 15 residues in the CDR3. PCR involved 60 Vbeta and 13 Jbeta primers. Repertoires were generated with immunoSEQ multiplex PCR, while TCRdb's copy carries only in-frame clones and drops some. The table lists 150,000 to 200,000 clones, less than 90% of them singletons, with about 2.1% in the top ten. Regarding this clone: No antigen is known for it.

The donors (healthy individuals) were bone marrow donors. The sequencing sample was made of PBMCs. This receptor was identified in a woman younger than 30 in good health and CMV-seronegative. The rearrangement joins TRBV6-6 to TRBJ2-7; TRBD2 aligns across 13 bases. CDR3 loop: CASSRILAGGPEQYF. CDR3 bases: TGTGCCAGCAGTCGAATACTAGCGGGAGGGCCCGAGCAGTACTTC.